Presented here are 9 T cell receptor beta chains from one specimen sequenced in a study of T-cell memory formation after mild COVID-19. TCRdb used MiXCR to reprocess the 5' RACE reads, holding one entry per CDR3 protein. This sample carries about 470,000 distinct CDR3 sequences, around a quarter of them seen once, and the ten largest clones take about an eighth. The sample taken for sequencing was PBMCs or a T cell subset sorted from them (not recorded which). The receptors originated from an adult woman who had mild COVID-19 (a few samples of this study predate the infection). Cell type and time point are not known.

The V call is TRBV6-6, the J call TRBJ2-1, with 7 bases lining up with TRBD2. CDR1 MNHNY and CDR2 SVGAGI come from the germline V gene (reference sequence). The CDR3 sequence is 13 residues long. V gave up 4 bases and J gave up 7 bases; unmatched junction bases: 4. DNA of the CDR3: TGTGCCAGCAGTTCGACTAGCTTGAATGAGCAGTTCTTC. Its protein product is CASSSTSLNEQFF.

This chain connects TRBV29-1 to TRBJ1-2; D is unclear. The germline V and J ends were trimmed by 6 bases and 9 bases, with 20 bases remaining between them. CDR1 is SQVTM, CDR2 ANQGSEA, per germline. The CDR3 length is 13 residues. The CDR3 region is CSVAGWTGQSYTF. The CDR3 DNA sequence: TGCAGCGTCGCTGGTTGGACGGGTCAAAGCTACACCTTC.

The chain has TRBV11-2 and TRBJ2-3, with D perhaps matching TRBD1 (5 bases). The CDR3 is 14 residues long. The V and J ends lost 7 bases and 1 base respectively, with 12 bases between them. CDR1 and CDR2 from the germline V gene are SGHAT and FQNNGV. In DNA form, the CDR3 reads TGTGCCAGCACACAGGACCGCCGCACAGATACGCAGTATTTT. Translating it yields CASTQDRRTDTQYF.

The V and J genes are TRBV19 and TRBJ1-1, with 7 bases aligning to TRBD1. V gave up 5 bases and J gave up 1 base; unmatched junction bases: 10. This CDR3 is built from 16 residues. Germline CDR1 is LNHDA and CDR2 is SQIVND (reference sequence). CDR3 nucleotides: TGTGCCAGTAGTCCCCCGGGCAGGGGGAGGAACACTGAAGCTTTCTTT. As protein: CASSPPGRGRNTEAFF.

The chain carries TRBV5-1 and TRBJ1-1, with 7 nucleotides matching TRBD1. The J segment lost 4 bases and the V segment lost 3 bases, leaving 15 bases of the junction unmatched. CDR3 length equals 17 residues. From germline, CDR1 is SGHRS and CDR2 YFSETQ. CDR3 in DNA: TGCGCCAGCAGCTCTAGACAGGGAGGGGTATACGGCACTGAAGCTTTCTTT. It codes for CASSSRQGGVYGTEAFF.

This clonotype was detected ten times or more. This sequence joins TRBV10-3 and TRBJ1-2; D remains ambiguous. Germline lookup yields CDR1 ENHRY and CDR2 SYGVKD. Trimming pared 10 bases from V and 2 bases from J, leaving 11 bases between. The CDR3 has 12 residues. In DNA form, the CDR3 reads TGTGCCAGTTCGGACGGGAACTATGGCTACACCTTC. This codes for CASSDGNYGYTF.

V is TRBV30 and J is TRBJ2-7; 7 bases are shared with TRBD1. This CDR3 region has 12 residues. With 1 base clipped from V and 5 bases from J, the junction kept 2 bases outside the gene matches. Germline V CDR1 and CDR2: GTSNPN, SVGIG (reference sequence). The CDR3 nucleotides are TGTGCCTGGAGTGCAGGGGGACACGAGCAGTACTTC. Protein product: CAWSAGGHEQYF.

The J gene is TRBJ2-5, the V gene TRBV7-2; 8 bases fit TRBD2. The CDR3 is 19 residues long. The germline CDR1 and CDR2 sequences are SGHTA and FQGNSA. V gave up 0 bases and J gave up 2 bases; unmatched junction bases: 14. In nucleotides, the CDR3 is TGTGCCAGCAGCTTAGCCCCTTTTCCTACTAGCGGACCACAAGAGACCCAGTACTTC. Translation: CASSLAPFPTSGPQETQYF.

This clonotype was seen a handful of times. The V and J genes are TRBV5-1 and TRBJ2-1; TRBD1 matches 8 bases. Germline V CDR1 and CDR2: SGHRS, YFSETQ. Germline trimming cut 2 bases from V and 6 bases from J; bases unmatched to any gene: 13. This CDR3 spans 17 amino acids. CDR3 sequence reads: CASSFGDRTTLGNEQFF. CDR3 coding DNA: TGCGCCAGCAGCTTTGGGGACAGGACGACTTTGGGCAATGAGCAGTTCTTC.